A selection of T cell receptor beta chains follows, all from one sample in a study of blood T cell repertoires in COVID-19. Sequencing used immunoSEQ multiplex PCR; TCRdb keeps in-frame clones, though not all of them. Seen here are 210,000 or so clones, roughly 90% observed once, and the top ten hold roughly 5%. What was sequenced was peripheral blood. These TCRs come from a woman in her thirties or forties with acute or convalescent COVID-19. CDR3s include the opening cysteine and the closing phenylalanine or tryptophan. A D gene is named only where the DNA matches it firmly. Clone size is shown for a subset of rows, as once, few, many or a class of expanded clone.

cdr3_length,d_call,j_call,clone_size,v_call,cdr3_nt,cdr3_aa
15,.,TRBJ2-1,few,TRBV24-1,TGTGCCACCAGTGATCTGGGCCGAGGGCCGGATGAGCAGTTCTTC,CATSDLGRGPDEQFF
14,TRBD2,TRBJ2-3,.,TRBV5-8,TGTGCCAGCGTACCCGGGACTAACACAGATACGCAGTATTTT,CASVPGTNTDTQYF
14,.,TRBJ1-2,.,TRBV3-1/TRBV3-2,TGTGCCAGCAGCCAAGGGCCGGGTATCTATGGCTACACCTTC,CASSQGPGIYGYTF
17,.,TRBJ1-5,.,TRBV7-8,TGTGCCAGCAGCTTAAACAGCCCGGTGAATAGCAATCAGCCCCAGCATTTT,CASSLNSPVNSNQPQHF
10,TRBD1,TRBJ1-2,.,TRBV20-1,TGCAGTGCATACAGGGGGGGCTACACCTTC,CSAYRGGYTF
13,.,TRBJ1-5,.,TRBV19,TGTGCCAGTAGCCTCAGGTACAATCAGCCCCAGCATTTT,CASSLRYNQPQHF
21,.,TRBJ1-5,.,TRBV6-1,TGTGCCAGCAGTGAAGCGCTTCAGGGGATTCGAGGAGTTTATAGCAATCAGCCCCAGCATTTT,CASSEALQGIRGVYSNQPQHF
11,.,TRBJ2-2,.,TRBV30,TGTGCCTGGAGTGTACTCGGGGAGCTGTTTTTT,CAWSVLGELFF
14,TRBD1,TRBJ1-1,.,TRBV4-1,TGCGCCAGCAGCCATGGACAGGGTGCCACTGAAGCTTTCTTT,CASSHGQGATEAFF
16,.,TRBJ2-5,.,TRBV5-5,TGTGCCAGCAGCTTTAGCGGCGGGATCCGCCAAGAGACCCAGTACTTC,CASSFSGGIRQETQYF
15,.,TRBJ1-5,.,TRBV7-9,TGTGCCAGCAGCTTATGGGTGGGCAAGGGGCAGCCCCAGCATTTT,CASSLWVGKGQPQHF
18,TRBD2,TRBJ2-1,.,TRBV5-1,TGCGCCAGCAGCTTGGAAGTCATAGCGGGGGGGCCGCGGAATGAGCAGTTCTTC,CASSLEVIAGGPRNEQFF
15,.,TRBJ1-4,.,TRBV7-9,TGTGCCAGCAGCTTAGAGCCCACAGTTAATGAAAAACTGTTTTTT,CASSLEPTVNEKLFF
16,TRBD2,TRBJ2-3,.,TRBV5-4,TGTGCCAGCAGCTTGTTTACTGGGGGACTACGGGATACGCAGTATTTT,CASSLFTGGLRDTQYF
16,TRBD2,TRBJ2-1,.,TRBV3-1/TRBV3-2,TGTGCCAGCAGCCAAGGCTGGGGGGGTCCCTACAATGAGCAGTTCTTC,CASSQGWGGPYNEQFF
16,TRBD1,TRBJ1-1,.,TRBV19,TGTGCCAGTAGTATCACCGGACAGGGGGCGAACACTGAAGCTTTCTTT,CASSITGQGANTEAFF
15,.,TRBJ1-1,.,TRBV14,TGTGCCAGCAGCTACCTCGGACAGTATAGCACTGAAGCTTTCTTT,CASSYLGQYSTEAFF
14,.,TRBJ2-2,.,TRBV7-2,TGTGCCAGCAGCTTAGCCGGTTCACCCGGGGAGCTGTTTTTT,CASSLAGSPGELFF
15,.,TRBJ1-5,.,TRBV14,TGTGCCAGCAGATCGTTACAGGGCACCAATCAGCCCCAGCATTTT,CASRSLQGTNQPQHF
15,TRBD1,TRBJ1-1,.,TRBV9,TGTGCCAGCAGCGCGCGACAGGGTTCGAACACTGAAGCTTTCTTT,CASSARQGSNTEAFF
14,TRBD2,TRBJ2-5,.,TRBV6-5,TGTGCCAGCACGGTAGCGGGGGGGTACGTGACCCAGTACTTC,CASTVAGGYVTQYF
15,TRBD1,TRBJ2-1,.,TRBV19,TGTGCCAGTAGTATGATTGGGACAGGAGGTAATGAGCAGTTCTTC,CASSMIGTGGNEQFF
17,TRBD1,TRBJ2-5,.,TRBV11-2,TGTGCCAGCAGCTTAGGCGTTCGGTCACGGACAGGGGAGACCCAGTACTTC,CASSLGVRSRTGETQYF
14,.,TRBJ1-3,.,TRBV5-1,TGCGCCAGCAGCGCGGTGGGTGGCGGAAACACCATATATTTT,CASSAVGGGNTIYF
14,TRBD1,TRBJ1-6,.,TRBV6-5,TGTGCCAGCAGCCCCAGGGGGACGAATTCACCCCTCCACTTT,CASSPRGTNSPLHF
16,.,TRBJ2-1,.,TRBV19,TGTGCCAGTAGTATAGGTAGAGGATCTCAATACAATGAGCAGTTCTTC,CASSIGRGSQYNEQFF
16,TRBD2,TRBJ2-3,.,TRBV14,TGTGCCAGCAGCCAAGATTCGGGTAGCGGGGCAGATACGCAGTATTTT,CASSQDSGSGADTQYF
15,.,TRBJ1-2,few,TRBV5-1,TGCGCCAGCACCCGGGACACTTCGGGGAACTATGGCTACACCTTC,CASTRDTSGNYGYTF
12,TRBD1,TRBJ1-2,.,TRBV9,TGTGCCAGCAGCGTATACAGGGGGGGCTACACCTTC,CASSVYRGGYTF
15,TRBD1,TRBJ1-5,few,TRBV2,TGTGCCAGCAGTGGAGGGACAGGGGGAACTCAGCCCCAGCATTTT,CASSGGTGGTQPQHF
13,TRBD1,TRBJ1-2,.,TRBV24-1,TGTGCCACCAGTGATTTAACAGGGGGTGGCTACACCTTC,CATSDLTGGGYTF
15,.,TRBJ1-1,.,TRBV27,TGTGCCAGCAGACCCACACTTCAGGGAGGGACTGAAGCTTTCTTT,CASRPTLQGGTEAFF
15,.,TRBJ2-1,.,TRBV4-1,TGCGCCAGCAGCCAAGTCTCGAGCTCCTACAATGAGCAGTTCTTC,CASSQVSSSYNEQFF
13,.,TRBJ1-4,.,TRBV2,TGTGCCAGCAGACGGGGAACTAATGAAAAACTGTTTTTT,CASRRGTNEKLFF
16,.,TRBJ2-2,.,TRBV18,TGTGCCAGCTCACCGCTGATTGGCAGGGACACCGGGGAGCTGTTTTTT,CASSPLIGRDTGELFF
15,.,TRBJ1-1,.,TRBV10-3,TGTGCCATCAGTGAGTGGGGGCGCATGAACACTGAAGCTTTCTTT,CAISEWGRMNTEAFF
16,.,TRBJ2-6,.,TRBV19,TGTGCCAGTAGTGCCCGAGGGAGCTCTGGGGCCAACGTCCTGACTTTC,CASSARGSSGANVLTF
11,TRBD1,TRBJ1-2,.,TRBV20-1,TGCAGTGCTCCGGGGACAGGAGGCTACACCTTC,CSAPGTGGYTF
18,.,TRBJ2-1,.,TRBV5-5,TGTGCCAGCAGCGAATCCCAGATTCGACGGAGCTCCTACAATGAGCAGTTCTTC,CASSESQIRRSSYNEQFF
15,.,TRBJ2-3,.,TRBV5-1,TGCGCCAGCAACTATCGTGGACTCAACACAGATACGCAGTATTTT,CASNYRGLNTDTQYF
15,.,TRBJ1-5,.,TRBV6-6,TGTGCCAGCAGTTACTTACCCGAGGGCAATCAGCCCCAGCATTTT,CASSYLPEGNQPQHF
16,.,TRBJ2-3,.,TRBV5-1,TGCGCCAGCAGCTTGGATAGACTCCTTAGCACAGATACGCAGTATTTT,CASSLDRLLSTDTQYF
12,.,TRBJ1-6,.,TRBV5-6,TGTGCCAGCAGCTTTATAAATTCACCCCTCCACTTT,CASSFINSPLHF
15,.,TRBJ1-6,.,TRBV4-2,TGTGCCAGCAGCCAAGCGACAGTTTATAATTCACCCCTCCACTTT,CASSQATVYNSPLHF
14,.,TRBJ1-1,.,TRBV6-1,TGTGCCAGCAGTGAAAGGGGCAGGGATACTGAAGCTTTCTTT,CASSERGRDTEAFF